One sample yielded the 29 T cell receptor beta chains listed below, sequenced in a study of monozygotic twins with cystic fibrosis. Here immunoSEQ multiplex PCR was the method, and the copy in TCRdb shows in-frame clones only, minus some. The sample carries roughly 25,000 clones, 96% recorded once. The source material was blood. Source of these receptors: a girl aged 2-10 years with cystic fibrosis.

The chain links TRBV15 to TRBJ2-7; 8 nucleotides agree with TRBD1. The ends lost 6 bases at V and 7 bases at J; junction bases unmatched: 5. This CDR3 has 12 amino acids. Germline CDR1 is LNHNV and CDR2 is YYDKDF (reference sequence). The CDR3 is CATSSTGVEQYF. DNA for the CDR3: TGTGCCACCAGTTCGACAGGGGTTGAGCAGTACTTC. Filled out from reference TRBV15 and TRBJ2-7, the complete variable domain reads DAMVIQNPRYQVTQFGKPVTLSCSQTLNHNVMYWYQQKSSQAPKLLFHYYDKDFNNEADTPDNFQSRRPNTSFCFLDIRSPGLGDTAMYLCATSSTGVEQYFGPGTRLTVT.

The chain carries TRBV7-2 and TRBJ2-1, with no clear D. CDR1 is SGHTA and CDR2 is FQGNSA in the germline V gene. Trimming stripped 3 bases from V and 4 bases from J, with 1 base between. The CDR3 totals 11 residues. The CDR3 sequence: CASSFYNEQFF. The CDR3 coding sequence is TGTGCCAGCAGCTTTTACAATGAGCAGTTCTTC.

The V and J genes are TRBV5-1 and TRBJ2-1; 11 bases agree with TRBD1. V shed 2 bases, J shed 12 bases, and the junction held 10 bases outside the gene matches. The germline V gene has CDR1 SGHRS and CDR2 YFSETQ. The CDR3 has 15 residues. CDR3 nucleotides: TGCGCCAGCAGCTTTGGGACAGGGGGACTAGCTGGGCAGTTCTTC. Translated: CASSFGTGGLAGQFF.

This sequence joins TRBV5-4 and TRBJ2-5; TRBD1 matches 8 bases. The V and J ends lost 0 bases and 5 bases, in that order; junction bases with no gene match: 6. There are 15 residues in the CDR3. The germline V gene encodes CDR1 SGHNT and CDR2 YYREEE (reference sequence). The CDR3: CASSLVQTGDETQYF. The DNA for the CDR3 is TGTGCCAGCAGCTTGGTACAGACAGGGGACGAGACCCAGTACTTC.

A single count supports this clone. In DNA, the CDR3 is TGTGCCAGCAGCTTAGGGCGGGGTGAGCAGTTCTTC. Its translation: CASSLGRGEQFF. The J gene is TRBJ2-1, the V gene TRBV11-3, with D maybe TRBD2 (6 bases). The CDR3 covers 12 residues. Trimming shortened V by 1 base and J by 9 bases, and 7 bases separated the two germline ends. CDR1 is SGHNT, CDR2 YENEEA, per germline.

The gene calls are TRBV30 and TRBJ2-7, with D tentatively TRBD1 (6 bases). Germline V lookup: CDR1 GTSNPN, CDR2 SVGIG (reference sequence). V lost 6 bases and J lost 4, with 16 bases in between. CDR3 size: 13 residues. CDR3 sequence (DNA): TGTGCCTGCATCGACAGGAGTCCTTACGAGCAGTACTTC. Protein: CACIDRSPYEQYF.

This chain joins TRBV2 and TRBJ2-7; D remains ambiguous. Trimming removed 7 bases from V and 1 base from J, with 5 bases in between. This CDR3 has 11 amino acids. CDR1 SNHLY and CDR2 FYNNEI come from the germline V gene. CDR3 DNA: TGTGCCAGCAAAATTTCCTACGAGCAGTACTTC. It specifies CASKISYEQYF.

This chain connects TRBV7-2 to TRBJ2-1; no clear D gene. Germline V lookup: CDR1 SGHTA, CDR2 FQGNSA. With 0 bases removed from V and 10 bases from J, the gap between germline ends came to 4 bases. The CDR3 consists of 11 residues. CDR3 bases: TGTGCCAGCAGCTTAGCAGGGGAGCAGTTCTTC. It codes for CASSLAGEQFF.

The chain joins TRBV2 to TRBJ2-1; D possibly corresponds to TRBD2 (7 bases). The V gene lost 5 bases and the J gene lost 9 bases, with 11 bases spanning the gap. The CDR3 is made up of 12 amino acids. Germline lookup yields CDR1 SNHLY and CDR2 FYNNEI. Here the CDR3 reads CASSSGTSEQFF. In DNA form, the CDR3 reads TGTGCCAGCAGTAGCGGGACAAGTGAGCAGTTCTTC.

The chain links TRBV25-1 to TRBJ2-1; 12 nucleotides line up with TRBD2. There are 14 residues in the CDR3. CDR1 is MGHDK and CDR2 is SYGVNS in the germline V gene. With 5 bases clipped from V and 8 bases from J, the junction kept 4 bases outside the gene matches. Written as DNA, the CDR3 is TGTGCCAGCAGTACGACTAGCGGGAGTGATGAGCAGTTCTTC. Its translation: CASSTTSGSDEQFF.

V and J are TRBV12-5 and TRBJ2-7; D is possibly TRBD1 or TRBD2 (5 bases each). Trimming pared 2 bases from V and 3 bases from J, leaving 17 bases between. The CDR3 is 16 amino acids. The germline gives CDR1 LGHNT, CDR2 FRNRAP. This chain's CDR3 is CASGLSGTGTDYEQYF. The CDR3 coding sequence is TGTGCTAGTGGTTTGTCCGGGACCGGGACGGACTACGAGCAGTACTTC.

V and J are TRBV15 and TRBJ2-5; D gene uncertain. With 3 bases removed from V and 5 bases from J, the gap between germline ends came to 13 bases. Germline V gene lookup returns CDR1 LNHNV and CDR2 YYDKDF (reference sequence). This CDR3 comprises 14 residues. The CDR3 region has the DNA TGTGCCACCAGCAGTGGTCAGGCTTCGGAGACCCAGTACTTC. Protein: CATSSGQASETQYF.

The genes are TRBV4-3 and TRBJ2-1, with TRBD2 matching 8 bases. This CDR3 has 15 amino acids. CDR1 and CDR2 from the germline V gene are LGHNA and YSLEER. The V and J ends lost 1 base and 7 bases, in that order; junction bases with no gene match: 6. The CDR3 DNA is TGCGCCAGCAGCCAAGGACGACTAGCGATTAATGAGCAGTTCTTC. Its translation is CASSQGRLAINEQFF.

CDR3 DNA sequence: TGTGCCAGCAGCTTGGACAGGGTTTCCTACGAGCAGTACTTC. This encodes CASSLDRVSYEQYF. This rearrangement joins TRBV7-9 to TRBJ2-7, with 8 bases aligning to TRBD1. This CDR3 is built from 14 residues. CDR1 and CDR2 from the germline V gene are SEHNR and FQNEAQ (reference sequence). V dropped 3 bases and J dropped 1; count of bases not matched to a gene: 2.

This clone appeared once. Here the CDR3 reads CASSFGTRANEQFF. CDR3 in DNA: TGTGCCAGCAGTTTCGGGACTAGAGCTAATGAGCAGTTCTTC. The chain links TRBV2 to TRBJ2-1, with 8 positions matching TRBD2. The J segment lost 7 bases and the V segment lost 5 bases, leaving 7 bases of the junction unmatched. The length of the CDR3 is 14 residues. Germline CDR1 reads SNHLY; CDR2 reads FYNNEI.

The rearrangement joins TRBV19 to TRBJ2-1; 12 bases match TRBD2. From germline, CDR1 is LNHDA and CDR2 SQIVND (reference sequence). The CDR3 covers 16 residues. V was clipped by 5 bases and J by 7 bases; unmatched bases: 9. The CDR3, as DNA: TGTGCCAGTAGTCCAGGACTAGCGGGGACGTGGAATGAGCAGTTCTTC. Protein product: CASSPGLAGTWNEQFF.

This chain connects TRBV19 to TRBJ1-5, with D unclear. The CDR3 contains 13 residues. V was shortened by 6 bases and J by 1 base, with 7 bases between the two germline ends. Germline CDR1 is LNHDA and CDR2 is SQIVND (reference sequence). The CDR3 here is CASRRKSNQPQHF. In DNA form, the CDR3 reads TGTGCCAGTAGACGAAAAAGCAATCAGCCCCAGCATTTT.

The chain has TRBV5-3 and TRBJ2-7; D ambiguous. TRBV5-3 is an open reading frame, and its role is uncertain. V was clipped by 4 bases and J by 6 bases, with 14 bases between them. CDR3 size: 13 residues. CDR3 protein: CARSEAPIPEQYF. As DNA, the CDR3 is TGTGCCAGAAGCGAAGCCCCGATCCCCGAGCAGTACTTC.

This clone was detected once. This rearrangement joins TRBV5-4 to TRBJ2-3; the D is unclear. The germline V and J ends were trimmed by 4 bases and 0 bases, with 6 bases remaining between them. This CDR3 is built from 13 residues. The germline gives CDR1 SGHNT, CDR2 YYREEE (reference sequence). The CDR3 reads CASSPQSTDTQYF. The CDR3 bases are TGTGCCAGCAGCCCCCAAAGCACAGATACGCAGTATTTT. Variable domain in full (rest from reference TRBV5-4 and TRBJ2-3): ETGVTQSPTHLIKTRGQQVTLRCSSQSGHNTVSWYQQALGQGPQFIFQYYREEENGRGNFPPRFSGLQFPNYSSELNVNALELDDSALYLCASSPQSTDTQYFGPGTRLTVL.

The chain couples TRBV25-1 to TRBJ2-1; D unclear. Germline lookup yields CDR1 MGHDK and CDR2 SYGVNS. CDR3 length: 12 amino acids. Trimming stripped 5 bases from V and 3 bases from J, with 5 bases between. The CDR3 nucleotides read TGTGCCAGCAGTAGGAACTACAATGAGCAGTTCTTC. It encodes CASSRNYNEQFF. Looking up the rest from reference TRBV25-1 and TRBJ2-1 gives the full variable domain: EADIYQTPRYLVIGTGKKITLECSQTMGHDKMYWYQQDPGMELHLIHYSYGVNSTEKGDLSSESTVSRIRTEHFPLTLESARPSHTSQYLCASSRNYNEQFFGPGTRLTVL.

DNA of the CDR3: TGTGCCAGCAGTTTAGACAGGGGAGTCCCCCACGAGCAGTACTTC. It translates to CASSLDRGVPHEQYF. This chain connects TRBV27 to TRBJ2-7, with TRBD1 identical over 8 bases. Germline-derived CDR1 and CDR2 are MNHEY and SMNVEV (reference sequence). Losses at the gene ends were 2 bases for V and 5 bases for J; bases not matched to a gene: 8. The CDR3 extends over 15 amino acids.

The chain employs TRBV5-1 and TRBJ2-2, with D tentatively TRBD2 (5 bases). The CDR3 is 13 amino acids. The germline V gene has CDR1 SGHRS and CDR2 YFSETQ. Trimming shortened V by 3 bases and J by 5 bases, and 8 bases separated the two germline ends. CDR3 nucleotide sequence: TGCGCCAGCAGCTCCCGGGAAACCGGGGAGCTGTTTTTT. Residues: CASSSRETGELFF.

The chain has TRBV10-3 and TRBJ2-1; D may be TRBD2 (5 bases). Germline CDR1 is ENHRY and CDR2 is SYGVKD. The V end was cut by 3 bases, the J end by 9 bases, with 15 bases between. This CDR3 spans 14 amino acids. The CDR3 DNA follows: TGTGCCATCAGTGACAGGCTAGCACCCAGTGAGCAGTTCTTC. Its translation is CAISDRLAPSEQFF.

The chain uses TRBV11-2 and TRBJ2-7; 10 bases agree with TRBD1. The CDR3 has 16 amino acids. Trimming took 5 bases from V and 6 from J; bases not matched to a gene: 13. Germline CDR1 is SGHAT and CDR2 is FQNNGV. CDR3 residues: CASSLLKGQGSPEQYF. The DNA of the CDR3 is TGTGCCAGCAGCCTACTGAAGGGACAGGGGTCTCCCGAGCAGTACTTC.

J is TRBJ2-1 and V is TRBV9, with 9 positions matching TRBD2. This CDR3 has 15 amino acids. Germline V gene sequence: CDR1 SGDLS, CDR2 YYNGEE. V was clipped by 4 bases and J by 5 bases; unmatched bases: 7. The CDR3 protein is CASSPSGKPHNEQFF. CDR3 DNA sequence: TGTGCCAGCAGCCCTAGCGGGAAACCCCACAATGAGCAGTTCTTC.

The rearrangement uses TRBV6-5 and TRBJ1-2, with D perhaps matching TRBD1 (6 bases). From germline, CDR1 is MNHEY and CDR2 SVGAGI. The CDR3 runs 15 residues. V was cut by 0 bases and J by 3 bases, with 11 bases left in between. The CDR3, as DNA: TGTGCCAGCAGTTACTCGGGGGGCTGGGACTATGGCTACACCTTC. It is translated as CASSYSGGWDYGYTF.

The V call is TRBV11-2, the J call TRBJ1-2; the D is unclear. Trimming removed 1 base at V and 1 base at J, with 16 bases between. Germline CDR1 reads SGHAT; CDR2 reads FQNNGV. The CDR3 covers 17 residues. This CDR3 reads CASSLGPRRSINYGYTF. CDR3 in DNA: TGTGCCAGCAGCTTAGGGCCACGGCGTTCCATTAACTATGGCTACACCTTC.

The genes are TRBV30 and TRBJ1-3; D uncertain. Trimming removed 3 bases from V and 2 bases from J, with 11 bases in between. The CDR3 has 14 amino acids. The V gene's germline CDR1 is GTSNPN and CDR2 SVGIG (reference sequence). CDR3 in amino acids: CAWSLGRAGNTIYF. The CDR3 region has the DNA TGTGCCTGGAGCCTCGGGCGGGCTGGAAACACCATATATTTT.

The chain joins TRBV18 to TRBJ2-5; D gene ambiguous. Between the trimmed V and J ends, which lost 3 bases and 5 bases, there was a span of 10 bases. The CDR3 totals 13 residues. CDR1 is KGHSH, CDR2 LQKENI, per germline. The CDR3: CASSPPERETQYF. The CDR3 DNA is TGTGCCAGCTCACCGCCGGAGCGTGAGACCCAGTACTTC.